This TCR beta chain was found in a study of cytomegalovirus exposure and HLA in healthy donors. TCRdb's table, derived via immunoSEQ multiplex PCR, lists solely in-frame clones and lacks some. The sample shows about 60,000 clones, roughly 90% of them seen only once. CDR1 and CDR2 (germline): SGHTA, FQGNSA. The CDR3 has 15 amino acids. The trim removed 1 base at V and 6 bases at J, leaving 5 bases unmatched. The chain uses TRBV7-2 and TRBJ2-3; TRBD2 aligns across 9 bases. The sample was PBMCs. The source is a man between 18 and 29 years old in good health and CMV-seronegative. The CDR3 region has the DNA TGTGCCAGCAGCTTAGGGCTAGCGGGGTCGGATACGCAGTATTTT. Translating gives CASSLGLAGSDTQYF.